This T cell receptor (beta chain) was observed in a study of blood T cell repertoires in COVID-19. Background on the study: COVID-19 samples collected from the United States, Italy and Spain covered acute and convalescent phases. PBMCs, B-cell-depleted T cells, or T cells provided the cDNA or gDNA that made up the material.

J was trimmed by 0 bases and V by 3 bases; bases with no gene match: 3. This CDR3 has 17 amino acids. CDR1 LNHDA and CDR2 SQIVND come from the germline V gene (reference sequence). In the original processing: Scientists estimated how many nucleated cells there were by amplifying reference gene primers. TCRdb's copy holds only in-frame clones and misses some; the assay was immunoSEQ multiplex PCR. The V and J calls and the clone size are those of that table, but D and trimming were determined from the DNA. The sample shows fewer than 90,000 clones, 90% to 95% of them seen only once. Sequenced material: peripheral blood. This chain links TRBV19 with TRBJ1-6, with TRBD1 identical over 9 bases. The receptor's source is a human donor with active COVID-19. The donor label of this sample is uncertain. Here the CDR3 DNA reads TGTGCCAGTAGTATCGGACAGGGGAGCTCCTATAATTCACCCCTCCACTTT. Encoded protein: CASSIGQGSSYNSPLHF.